The T cell receptor (beta chain) described here comes from a study of blood T cell repertoires in COVID-19. Measured with immunoSEQ multiplex PCR; TCRdb has only the in-frame clones, and not every one. The sample contains roughly 300,000 clones, around 84% of which appear only once. The count of this clone is one. The CDR3 loop spans 17 amino acids. The ends lost 5 bases at V and 6 bases at J; junction bases unmatched: 17. The germline V gene encodes CDR1 MNHEY and CDR2 SMNVEV (reference sequence). Sequencing input: PBMCs or T cells enriched from blood (not recorded which). The receptor was isolated from a man aged 25 to 40 who had recovered from COVID-19. The J gene is TRBJ1-2, the V gene TRBV27, with TRBD1 matching over 8 bases. The CDR3 DNA reads as TGTGCCAGCAGTCCGACCGAAACAACCAGGGGGCCCGATGGCTACACCTTC. Translation: CASSPTETTRGPDGYTF.